The rows below give T cell receptor beta chains drawn from one sample of a study of CD8 T cells in ankylosing spondylitis. TCRdb re-analysed the 5' RACE reads in MiXCR, keeping a single row per CDR3 protein. The sample shows some 180,000 distinct CDR3 sequences, roughly 20% of them seen only once. The source material was blood, either unsorted or a sorted T cell fraction (not recorded which). The source of these receptors is a male donor under 30 with ankylosing spondylitis or in good health (not recorded which). Each CDR3 is given with its conserved first and last residue. D genes are given only for firm matches. A row's size may be missing; if present it is once, few, many or a size class.

many | NA | TRBJ1-2 | TRBV7-8 | TGTGCCAGCAGCTTTTCCCTGGGGCCCTCTAACTATGGCTACACCTTC | CASSFSLGPSNYGYTF
many | NA | TRBJ2-1 | TRBV24-1 | TGTGCCACCAGTGATACGCTATGGGGCCTGTCTAGCTCCTACAATGAGCAGTTCTTC | CATSDTLWGLSSSYNEQFF
NA | TRBD2 | TRBJ2-1 | TRBV5-1 | TGCGCCAGCAGCGCCGACCCTAGCGGGAGGGCCGTTCAGCAGTTCTTC | CASSADPSGRAVQQFF
NA | NA | TRBJ1-1 | TRBV10-2 | TGCGCCAGCTATTCTAGGGAGAACACTGAAGCTTTCTTT | CASYSRENTEAFF
NA | NA | TRBJ1-1 | TRBV18 | TGTGCCAGCTCACCTACCGGGCCCAGGAACACTGAAGCTTTCTTT | CASSPTGPRNTEAFF
many | NA | TRBJ1-4 | TRBV25-1 | TGTGCCAGCAGTGAAGGACCCGGGGTTGGGAAACTGTTTTTT | CASSEGPGVGKLFF
many | TRBD2 | TRBJ2-2 | TRBV12-3/TRBV12-4 | TGTGCCAGCAGTAGTAGCGGGAGGGGAACCGGGGAGCTGTTTTTT | CASSSSGRGTGELFF
NA | TRBD2 | TRBJ2-2 | TRBV7-6 | TGTGCCAGCGGTACCGGGAGGACTATTCTGAACACCGGGGAGCTGTTTTTT | CASGTGRTILNTGELFF
NA | NA | TRBJ1-5 | TRBV4-1 | TGCGCCAGCAGCCAACGGGTGGAAGGGGGGAATCAGCCCCAGCATTTT | CASSQRVEGGNQPQHF
many | TRBD1 | TRBJ2-5 | TRBV12-3/TRBV12-4 | TGTGCCAGCACCCTTGGACAGGGGATAGAGACCCAGTACTTC | CASTLGQGIETQYF
many | TRBD2 | TRBJ2-1 | TRBV11-1 | TGTGCCAGCAGCTTAGTAGCGGGCGCCTACAATGAGCAGTTCTTC | CASSLVAGAYNEQFF
many | TRBD1 | TRBJ1-1 | TRBV9 | TGTGCCAGCAGCCTTCCGGGACAGGGGGCTTGGGAAGCTTTCTTT | CASSLPGQGAWEAFF
NA | TRBD1 | TRBJ2-1 | TRBV6-5 | TGTGCCAGCAGTTCCCCGGGACAGTACAATGAGCAGTTCTTC | CASSSPGQYNEQFF
many | TRBD2 | TRBJ2-1 | TRBV28 | TGTGCCAGCAGGAGCGGGAGTCCCTCCTACAATGAGCAGTTCTTC | CASRSGSPSYNEQFF
many | TRBD1 | TRBJ2-5 | TRBV14 | TGTGCCAGCAGCCCAATCCGGACAGGGGCAGAGACCCAGTACTTC | CASSPIRTGAETQYF
NA | TRBD1 | TRBJ2-3 | TRBV13 | TGTGCCAGCAGCCCAAACAGGGGGCGTTTCACAGATACGCAGTATTTT | CASSPNRGRFTDTQYF
many | NA | TRBJ1-1 | TRBV29-1 | TGCAGCGTTGACGGGCCGGGTCGGCCGCTTGAAGCTTTCTTT | CSVDGPGRPLEAFF
few | NA | TRBJ2-1 | TRBV20-1 | TGCAGTGCTAGGGTTCTGGGGGCTAGCCAGTTCTTC | CSARVLGASQFF
many | NA | TRBJ1-5 | TRBV6-1 | TGTGCCAGCACCGGGGGTCAGCCCCAGCATTTT | CASTGGQPQHF
many | NA | TRBJ2-4 | TRBV6-1 | TGTGCCAGCAGCATCGCCCCGGGAAACATTCAGTACTTC | CASSIAPGNIQYF
NA | NA | TRBJ2-7 | TRBV6-1 | TGTGCCAGCAGTGAAGCCCGGTACGAGCAGTACTTC | CASSEARYEQYF
NA | TRBD1 | TRBJ1-5 | TRBV6-5 | TGTGCCAGAAAAAGGACAGGCGGGCGTCAGCCCCAGCATTTT | CARKRTGGRQPQHF
NA | TRBD2 | TRBJ2-5 | TRBV5-4 | TGTGCCAGCAGCCCCCCCCTAGCGGGAGGGATGGAGACCCAGTACTTC | CASSPPLAGGMETQYF
many | NA | TRBJ1-2 | TRBV18 | TGTGCCAGCTCACCCGACAGATCCTATGGCTACACCTTC | CASSPDRSYGYTF
many | TRBD2 | TRBJ2-2 | TRBV6-2/TRBV6-3 | TGTGCCAGCAGTTACGTAATCCAGCGGGAGAGTGGGGACACCGGGGAGCTGTTTTTT | CASSYVIQRESGDTGELFF
many | TRBD2 | TRBJ2-4 | TRBV20-1 | TGCAGTGCCCCAAGGGGAGGGACTAGCGGGACCGGGAACATTCAGTACTTC | CSAPRGGTSGTGNIQYF
many | NA | TRBJ1-2 | TRBV12-3/TRBV12-4 | TGTGCCAGCAGTTTATCTTCACAGGGAGGTGGCTACACCTTC | CASSLSSQGGGYTF
many | TRBD1 | TRBJ1-1 | TRBV29-1 | TGCAGCGTGGTACGATCGACAGGGGAGACCGGAGCTTTCTTT | CSVVRSTGETGAFF
many | TRBD1 | TRBJ2-1 | TRBV12-3/TRBV12-4 | TGTGCCAGCAGTTTCGTGACAGGGGGAAATGAGCAGTTCTTC | CASSFVTGGNEQFF
many | NA | TRBJ2-2 | TRBV20-1 | TGCAGTGCTCCGCCGAAGACGGCGACCGGGGAGCTGTTTTTT | CSAPPKTATGELFF
many | TRBD1 | TRBJ2-6 | TRBV4-2 | TGTGCCAGCAGCCAAGGAGGGGGACAGGGGGTGGATGGGGCCAACGTCCTGACTTTC | CASSQGGGQGVDGANVLTF
NA | NA | TRBJ2-7 | TRBV20-1 | TGCAGTGCCCCAGTGAGTGGGAGGACCTACGAGCAGTACTTC | CSAPVSGRTYEQYF
many | TRBD1 | TRBJ1-2 | TRBV20-1 | TGCAGTGCTATAGACCGGGACAGGCAACTTTATGGCTACACCTTC | CSAIDRDRQLYGYTF
many | TRBD1 | TRBJ2-2 | TRBV7-9 | TGTGCCAGCAGCTGGGACAGGGCCACCGGGGAGCTGTTTTTT | CASSWDRATGELFF
many | TRBD1 | TRBJ2-1 | TRBV5-1 | TGCGCCAGCAGCTCGGCGGACAGGGGAGATGAGCAGTTCTTC | CASSSADRGDEQFF
many | NA | TRBJ2-3 | TRBV24-1 | TGTGCCACCCGACACCTTAATGGGGATACGCAGTATTTT | CATRHLNGDTQYF